This entry is about one T cell receptor (beta chain). Produced via immunoSEQ multiplex PCR; TCRdb's table is partial and in-frame only. There are about 190,000 clones in the sample; less than 90% occur only once, and under 4% lies in the top ten. Trimming cost V 7 bases and J 7 bases, with 26 bases left between them. Per germline, CDR1 SGHVS and CDR2 FNYEAQ. The CDR3 consists of 18 residues. This sample was included in a study of blood T cell repertoires in COVID-19. Participants came from about 24 US areas, aged roughly 18 to 89 years. The sample consisted of PBMCs or T cells enriched from blood (not recorded which). This TCR derives from a woman in her twenties or thirties who had been exposed to COVID-19. The chain uses TRBV7-6 and TRBJ2-6; possibly TRBD2 for D (6 bases). CDR3 amino acids: CASTPSMGRHQIANVLTF. The CDR3 DNA follows: TGTGCCAGCACCCCCTCCATGGGGAGGCATCAAATAGCCAACGTCCTGACTTTC.